This TCR beta chain was sequenced in a study of beta chain features in type 1 diabetes. Based on CD45RO/CCR7/CD25/CD127/CD95/CD27, CD4+ regulatory, stem cell-like memory, naive and central memory cells were sorted. Reverse transcription of all isolated RNA meant that expressed TCRB transcripts were sequenced. TCRdb's copy holds only in-frame clones and misses some; the assay was immunoSEQ multiplex PCR. The sample comprises around 430,000 clones, over 25% of which are singletons, and 0.065% rests with the top ten. Per the germline V gene, CDR1 is MGHRA and CDR2 is YSYEKL. This CDR3 contains 14 residues. Trimming took off 1 base at V and 2 bases at J, with 8 bases between the two ends. A remark on this clone: Antigen unknown.

Study observations and caveats: Type 1 diabetes patients showed fewer insertions and more deletions at VDJ junctions.

The clonotype comes from a man aged 18-30 years in good health. The V and J genes are TRBV4-1 and TRBJ2-5; D gene uncertain. Sample: naive CD4+ T cells from blood. Written as DNA, the CDR3 is TGCGCCAGCAGCCAAGTGCACAAGCAAGAGACCCAGTACTTC. It codes for CASSQVHKQETQYF.